One sample yielded the 25 T cell receptor beta chains listed below, sequenced in a study of cytomegalovirus exposure and HLA in healthy donors. Sequencing used immunoSEQ multiplex PCR; TCRdb keeps in-frame clones, though not all of them. The sample lists 250,000 to 300,000 clones, around 90% occurring once. The sequenced sample consisted of PBMCs. Receptors were obtained from a woman aged 18-29 years in good health and CMV-seronegative.

The chain links TRBV7-6 to TRBJ2-3; 7 bases agree with TRBD2. In germline, CDR1 is SGHVS, CDR2 FNYEAQ. The CDR3 has 16 amino acids. V trimming: 5 bases; J trimming: 0 bases; junction bases outside the gene matches: 8. CDR3 loop: CASSLRDYTSTDTQYF. In DNA, the CDR3 is TGTGCCAGCAGCCTCCGGGACTACACTAGCACAGATACGCAGTATTTT. Full variable domain (remainder filled in from reference TRBV7-6 and TRBJ2-3): GAGVSQSPRYKVTKRGQDVALRCDPISGHVSLYWYRQALGQGPEFLTYFNYEAQQDKSGLPNDRFSAERPEGSISTLTIQRTEQRDSAMYRCASSLRDYTSTDTQYFGPGTRLTVL.

The gene calls are TRBV13 and TRBJ1-1, with TRBD1 matching 10 bases. The V and J ends lost 5 bases and 4 bases, in that order; junction bases with no gene match: 4. This CDR3 contains 14 residues. Germline CDR1 PRHDT, CDR2 FYEKMQ (reference sequence). For the CDR3, the DNA is TGTGCCAGCAGCCCCAGGACAGGGGGCACTGAAGCTTTCTTT. Its protein product is CASSPRTGGTEAFF.

In nucleotides, the CDR3 is TGTGCCAGCAGTTTACCCCGAGAGACTGAAGCTTTCTTT. Translating gives CASSLPRETEAFF. The V gene is TRBV28, the J gene TRBJ1-1; no definite D call. V lost 2 bases and J 5 bases, leaving 9 bases between the germline ends. CDR1 and CDR2 (germline): MDHEN, SYDVKM. The CDR3 contains 13 residues.

This clone was counted a single time. The chain recombines TRBV7-8 with TRBJ1-1; TRBD1 matches at 8 bases. The CDR3 totals 16 residues. CDR1 and CDR2 (germline): SGHVS, FQNEAQ. Losses at the gene ends were 5 bases for V and 1 base for J; bases not matched to a gene: 9. The CDR3 coding sequence is TGTGCCAGCAGCCCCGGGACAGGTAGTACGAACACTGAAGCTTTCTTT. It codes for CASSPGTGSTNTEAFF.

The chain joins TRBV28 to TRBJ2-1, with 11 bases identical to TRBD2. This CDR3 has 15 residues. Germline CDR1 reads MDHEN; CDR2 reads SYDVKM. The V and J ends lost 5 bases and 9 bases, in that order; junction bases with no gene match: 9. CDR3 sequence reads: CASSPLSGGATEQFF. The CDR3, as DNA: TGTGCCAGCAGTCCGCTTAGCGGGGGGGCCACTGAGCAGTTCTTC.

CDR3: CASSYTGLHTDTQYF. The CDR3 DNA sequence: TGTGCCAGCAGTTACACGGGACTCCACACAGATACGCAGTATTTT. This chain connects TRBV6-5 to TRBJ2-3, with D possibly TRBD2 on 6 matching bases. The V gene lost 2 bases and the J gene lost 2 bases, with 11 bases spanning the gap. Germline V gene sequence: CDR1 MNHEY, CDR2 SVGAGI. The CDR3 totals 15 residues.

In this sample, this clone turned up a few times. The V call is TRBV5-1, the J call TRBJ1-2, with 10 bases aligning to TRBD1. The germline V gene encodes CDR1 SGHRS and CDR2 YFSETQ. This CDR3 comprises 16 residues. V lost 4 bases and J lost 4; bases outside the gene matches: 10. This CDR3 is CASSDTDRGRSYGYTF. Written as DNA, the CDR3 is TGCGCCAGCAGCGATACCGACAGGGGGCGCAGCTATGGCTACACCTTC.

This sequence joins TRBV2 and TRBJ2-1, with a tentative D call TRBD2 (5 bases). V lost 7 bases to trimming and J lost 10 bases, with 8 bases between them. The germline gives CDR1 SNHLY, CDR2 FYNNEI. The CDR3 sequence is 10 residues long. The CDR3 loop reads CASMSGEQFF. CDR3 bases: TGTGCCAGCATGTCGGGAGAGCAGTTCTTC.

The rearrangement uses TRBV7-9 and TRBJ2-1; D perhaps matches TRBD2 (5 bases). CDR3 length: 15 amino acids. Germline CDR1 and CDR2: SEHNR and FQNEAQ (reference sequence). Trimming removed 6 bases at V and 0 bases at J, with 12 bases between. CDR3 in DNA: TGTGCCAGCAGGAGAGAGGGCACCTCCTACAATGAGCAGTTCTTC. This codes for CASRREGTSYNEQFF.

V gene TRBV14 combines with J gene TRBJ1-6; D remains unclear. The CDR3 runs 15 residues. Germline V gene data show CDR1 as SGHDN and CDR2 as FVKESK. V lost 1 base and J 5 bases, leaving 9 bases between the germline ends. CDR3: CASSQVGTDNSPLHF. CDR3 DNA: TGTGCCAGCAGCCAAGTTGGAACAGATAATTCACCCCTCCACTTT.

V and J are TRBV4-2 and TRBJ1-1; a weak D match, TRBD1 (6 bases). This CDR3 is 13 amino acids long. Trimming removed 4 bases at V and 3 bases at J, with 9 bases between. In germline, CDR1 is LGHNA, CDR2 YNFKEQ. CDR3 sequence reads: CASSLGADTEAFF. The CDR3 nucleotides are TGTGCCAGCAGCCTGGGGGCGGACACTGAAGCTTTCTTT.

The gene calls are TRBV9 and TRBJ2-3, with a weak D call TRBD2 (5 bases). Germline lookup yields CDR1 SGDLS and CDR2 YYNGEE. The CDR3 is 15 amino acids. The ends were cut back, 0 bases at V and 1 base at J, with 9 bases in the middle. The DNA for the CDR3 is TGTGCCAGCAGCGTAGACAGCGGACGCACAGATACGCAGTATTTT. Translating it yields CASSVDSGRTDTQYF.

The gene calls are TRBV5-4 and TRBJ2-2; 11 nucleotides align to TRBD2. The germline V gene has CDR1 SGHNT and CDR2 YYREEE (reference sequence). The CDR3 contains 16 residues. With V trimmed by 4 bases and J by 5 bases, 7 bases remained unmatched. The CDR3 bases are TGTGCCAGCAGCCTCCCTGTAGCGGGGGGGACCGGGGAGCTGTTTTTT. It yields the protein CASSLPVAGGTGELFF.

V gene TRBV27 combines with J gene TRBJ2-1; 7 nucleotides align to TRBD2. The V and J ends lost 7 bases and 0 bases, in that order; junction bases with no gene match: 3. The length of the CDR3 is 14 residues. Germline-derived CDR1 and CDR2 are MNHEY and SMNVEV (reference sequence). CDR3 DNA sequence: TGTGCCAGCAAAGGACTAGTCTCCTACAATGAGCAGTTCTTC. Its protein is CASKGLVSYNEQFF.

This chain connects TRBV4-1 to TRBJ1-1; D not certain. V was shortened by 1 base and J by 10 bases, with 10 bases between the two germline ends. This CDR3 is built from 12 residues. In germline, CDR1 is MGHRA, CDR2 YSYEKL. The DNA of the CDR3 is TGCGCCAGCAGCCAAGGAACCCGGGTAGCTTTCTTT. As protein: CASSQGTRVAFF.

The chain couples TRBV30 to TRBJ1-4; possibly TRBD1 for D (6 bases). The CDR3 runs 14 residues. Germline V gives CDR1 GTSNPN, CDR2 SVGIG (reference sequence). V was trimmed by 5 bases and J by 3 bases, leaving 13 bases between them. CDR3 in DNA: TGTGCCTGGGGTTCGAAGGGGGCTAATGAAAAACTGTTTTTT. This sequence encodes CAWGSKGANEKLFF.

The chain uses TRBV4-1 and TRBJ2-1; 8 bases align to TRBD2. The V and J ends lost 5 bases and 6 bases, in that order; junction bases with no gene match: 6. Germline V gives CDR1 MGHRA, CDR2 YSYEKL. This CDR3 region has 14 residues. This chain's CDR3 is CASSSIAGSNEQFF. As DNA, the CDR3 is TGCGCCAGCAGCTCAATAGCGGGGAGCAATGAGCAGTTCTTC.

DNA of the CDR3: TGTGCCAGCAGCTCGACTAGCGTGTCAGAGACCCAGTACTTC. Translating it yields CASSSTSVSETQYF. The chain couples TRBV7-2 to TRBJ2-5; 8 bases fit TRBD2. The CDR3 loop spans 14 amino acids. The V gene end was trimmed by 4 bases and the J gene end by 4 bases; junction bases not matched to a gene: 5. The germline CDR1 and CDR2 sequences are SGHTA and FQGNSA.

In nucleotides, the CDR3 is TGTGCCAGCAGTCCGGGACAGGGCTTTTCACCCCTCCACTTT. Its protein product is CASSPGQGFSPLHF. The V gene is TRBV7-9, the J gene TRBJ1-6; TRBD1 aligns across 9 bases. The CDR3 extends over 14 amino acids. V gave up 6 bases and J gave up 9 bases; unmatched junction bases: 6. The germline gives CDR1 SEHNR, CDR2 FQNEAQ (reference sequence).

The CDR3 nucleotides are TGTGCCAGCAGTTACTCGACAACAGGGTCCACTGAAGCTTTCTTT. Translation: CASSYSTTGSTEAFF. The chain employs TRBV6-6 and TRBJ1-1, with D perhaps matching TRBD1 (6 bases). V lost 0 bases, J lost 4 bases, and 12 bases lay in between. The germline gives CDR1 MNHNY, CDR2 SVGAGI (reference sequence). The CDR3 is 15 residues long.

This clone occurred a few times. CDR3 loop: CASKSGAYEQYF. DNA of the CDR3: TGTGCCAGCAAGTCAGGGGCCTACGAGCAGTACTTC. The V call is TRBV6-5, the J call TRBJ2-7, with D perhaps matching TRBD1 (6 bases). Trimming removed 7 bases from V and 2 bases from J, with 9 bases in between. CDR1 is MNHEY and CDR2 is SVGAGI in the germline V gene. This CDR3 has 12 amino acids.

The chain uses TRBV5-1 and TRBJ1-3, with D hard to call. Germline V gives CDR1 SGHRS, CDR2 YFSETQ. This CDR3 spans 16 amino acids. The V end lost 1 base, the J end lost 0 bases, and 11 bases lay between the germline ends. CDR3 sequence (DNA): TGCGCCAGCAGCTTGTTTTCGTATCTCTCTGGAAACACCATATATTTT. Protein product: CASSLFSYLSGNTIYF.

The rearrangement joins TRBV4-3 to TRBJ2-1; a possible D gene is TRBD2 (5 bases). Germline loops: CDR1 LGHNA, CDR2 YSLEER. Deletions cut 0 bases from V and 4 bases from J, with 16 bases between. The CDR3 length is 17 residues. The CDR3 here is CASSQDDPSSAYNEQFF. CDR3 DNA sequence: TGCGCCAGCAGCCAAGATGACCCTAGCTCGGCGTACAATGAGCAGTTCTTC.

V and J are TRBV7-9 and TRBJ2-7; TRBD1 is a possible D gene (5 bases). The CDR3 length is 14 residues. Looked up from germline, CDR1 is SEHNR and CDR2 is FQNEAQ (reference sequence). V lost 2 bases to trimming and J lost 6 bases, with 14 bases between them. DNA for the CDR3: TGTGCCAGCAGCTTAAGTCAGGGAATTGGCGAGCAGTACTTC. Translating gives CASSLSQGIGEQYF.

The chain links TRBV9 to TRBJ2-1; 7 bases fit TRBD2. The V segment lost 1 base and the J segment 4 bases; nucleotides outside the gene matches: 8. CDR1 is SGDLS, CDR2 YYNGEE, per germline. CDR3 length: 16 amino acids. The CDR3 spells CASSVKEGLGYNEQFF. In nucleotides, the CDR3 is TGTGCCAGCAGCGTAAAAGAAGGACTAGGGTACAATGAGCAGTTCTTC.